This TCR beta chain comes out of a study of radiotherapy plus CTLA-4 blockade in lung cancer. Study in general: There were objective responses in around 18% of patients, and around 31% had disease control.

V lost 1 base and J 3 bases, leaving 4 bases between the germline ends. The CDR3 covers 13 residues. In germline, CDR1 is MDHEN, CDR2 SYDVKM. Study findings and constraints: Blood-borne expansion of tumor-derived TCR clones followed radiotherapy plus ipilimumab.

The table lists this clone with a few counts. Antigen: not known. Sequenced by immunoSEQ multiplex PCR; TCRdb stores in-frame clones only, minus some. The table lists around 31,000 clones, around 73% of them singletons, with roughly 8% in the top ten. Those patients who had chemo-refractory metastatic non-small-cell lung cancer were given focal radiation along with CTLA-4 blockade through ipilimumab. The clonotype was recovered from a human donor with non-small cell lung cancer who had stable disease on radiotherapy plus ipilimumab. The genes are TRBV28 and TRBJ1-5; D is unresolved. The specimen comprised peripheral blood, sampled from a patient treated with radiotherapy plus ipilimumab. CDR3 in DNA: TGTGCCAGCAGTTTATTTGCCAATCAGCCCCAGCATTTT. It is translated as CASSLFANQPQHF.